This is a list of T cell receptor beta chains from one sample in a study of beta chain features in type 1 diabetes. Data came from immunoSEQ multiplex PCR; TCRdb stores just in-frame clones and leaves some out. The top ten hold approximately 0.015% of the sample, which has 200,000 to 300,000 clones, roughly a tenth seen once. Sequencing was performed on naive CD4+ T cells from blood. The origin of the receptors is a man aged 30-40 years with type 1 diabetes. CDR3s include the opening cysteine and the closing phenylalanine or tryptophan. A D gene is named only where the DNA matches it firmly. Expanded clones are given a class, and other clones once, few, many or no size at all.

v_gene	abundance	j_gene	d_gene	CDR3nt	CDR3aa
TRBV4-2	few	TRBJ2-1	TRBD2	TGTGCCAGCAGCCAAGAAGGCCTGGCGGGGGGAAATGAGCAGTTCTTC	CASSQEGLAGGNEQFF
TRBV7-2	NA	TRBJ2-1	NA	TGTGCCAGCAGCGAGTCGGGACTCCTCTACAATGAGCAGTTCTTC	CASSESGLLYNEQFF
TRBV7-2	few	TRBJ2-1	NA	TGTGCCAGCAGCGATCACAGCAACAATGAGCAGTTCTTC	CASSDHSNNEQFF
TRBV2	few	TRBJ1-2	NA	TGTGCCGGAGGCAGGGGCGATGGCTACACCTTC	CAGGRGDGYTF
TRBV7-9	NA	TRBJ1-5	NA	TGTGCCAGCAGCTCCTACACGACTTTTAGCAATCAGCCCCAGCATTTT	CASSSYTTFSNQPQHF
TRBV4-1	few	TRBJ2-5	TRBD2	TGCGCCAGCAGCCAGACGGGACTAGCGGTCTCGGAGACCCAGTACTTC	CASSQTGLAVSETQYF
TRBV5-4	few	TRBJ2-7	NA	TGTGCCAGCAGCTTGAACGGGAACGAGCAGTACTTC	CASSLNGNEQYF
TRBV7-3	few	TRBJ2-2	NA	TGTGCCAGCAGCCCATCCGGGACAAATCCCGGGGAGCTGTTTTTT	CASSPSGTNPGELFF
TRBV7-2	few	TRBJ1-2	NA	TGTGCCAGCAGCCTACAGACAGGAACAAACTATGGCTACACCTTC	CASSLQTGTNYGYTF
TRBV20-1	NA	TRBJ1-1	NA	TGCAGTGCTCCCCAGAACACTGAAGCTTTCTTT	CSAPQNTEAFF
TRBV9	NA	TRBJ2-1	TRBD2	TGTGCCAGCAGCGTAGGTCTAGCGGGGCCCAGCTCCTACAATGAGCAGTTCTTC	CASSVGLAGPSSYNEQFF
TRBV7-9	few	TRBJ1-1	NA	TGTGCCAGCAGCATACAGGGTTTTGAAGCTTTCTTT	CASSIQGFEAFF
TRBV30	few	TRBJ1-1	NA	TGTGCCTGGTCACCTAACGAGGCTTCTGAAGCTTTCTTT	CAWSPNEASEAFF
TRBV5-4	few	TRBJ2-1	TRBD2	TGTGCCAGCAGCAGCGGACTAGCGGGAAATGAGCAGTTCTTC	CASSSGLAGNEQFF
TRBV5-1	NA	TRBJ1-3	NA	TGCGCTCAGGGGTATCGAAACACCATATATTTT	CAQGYRNTIYF
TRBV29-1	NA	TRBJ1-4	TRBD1	TGCAGCGTTCCGGGACAGAGTAATGAAAAACTGTTTTTT	CSVPGQSNEKLFF
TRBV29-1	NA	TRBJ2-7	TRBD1	TGCAGCGTTGTACAGGGGCTTGGGTACGAGCAGTACTTC	CSVVQGLGYEQYF